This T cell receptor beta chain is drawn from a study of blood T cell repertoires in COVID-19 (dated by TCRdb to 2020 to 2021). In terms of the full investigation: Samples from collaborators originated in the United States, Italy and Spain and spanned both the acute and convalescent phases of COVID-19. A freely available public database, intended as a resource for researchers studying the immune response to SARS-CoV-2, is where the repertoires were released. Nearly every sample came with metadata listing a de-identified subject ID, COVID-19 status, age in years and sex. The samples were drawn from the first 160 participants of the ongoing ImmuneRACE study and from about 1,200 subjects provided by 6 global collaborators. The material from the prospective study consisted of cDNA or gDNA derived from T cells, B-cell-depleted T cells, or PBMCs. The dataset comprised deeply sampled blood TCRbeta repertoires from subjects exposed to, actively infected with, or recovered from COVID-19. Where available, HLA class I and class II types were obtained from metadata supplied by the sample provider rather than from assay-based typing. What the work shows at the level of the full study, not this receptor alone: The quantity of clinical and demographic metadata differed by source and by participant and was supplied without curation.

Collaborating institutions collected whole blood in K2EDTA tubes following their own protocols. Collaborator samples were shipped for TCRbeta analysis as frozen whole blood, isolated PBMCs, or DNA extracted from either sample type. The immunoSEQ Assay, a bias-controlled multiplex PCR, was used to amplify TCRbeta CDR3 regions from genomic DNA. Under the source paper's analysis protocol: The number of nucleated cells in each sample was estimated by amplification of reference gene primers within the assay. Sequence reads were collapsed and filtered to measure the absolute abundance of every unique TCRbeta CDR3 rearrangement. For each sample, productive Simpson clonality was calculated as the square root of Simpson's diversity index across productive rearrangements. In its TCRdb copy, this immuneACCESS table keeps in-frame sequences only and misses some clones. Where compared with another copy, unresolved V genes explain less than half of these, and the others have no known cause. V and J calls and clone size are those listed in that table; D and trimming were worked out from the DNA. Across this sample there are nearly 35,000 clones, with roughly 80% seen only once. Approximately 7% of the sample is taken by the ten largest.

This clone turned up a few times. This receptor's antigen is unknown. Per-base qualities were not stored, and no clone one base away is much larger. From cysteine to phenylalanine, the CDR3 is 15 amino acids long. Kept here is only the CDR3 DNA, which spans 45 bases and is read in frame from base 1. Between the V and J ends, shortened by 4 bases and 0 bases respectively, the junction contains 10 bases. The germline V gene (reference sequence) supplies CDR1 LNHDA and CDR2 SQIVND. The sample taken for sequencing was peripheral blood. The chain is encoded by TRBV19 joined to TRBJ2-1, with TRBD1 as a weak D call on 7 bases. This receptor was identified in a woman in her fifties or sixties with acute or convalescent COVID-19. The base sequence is TGTGCCAGTAGTAGGAGGGACAGCTCCTACAATGAGCAGTTCTTC. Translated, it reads CASSRRDSSYNEQFF.